What follows describes a single TCR beta chain. The target antigen is unknown. CDR1 SGHVS and CDR2 FQNEAQ come from the germline V gene. Trimming pared 5 bases from V and 5 bases from J, leaving 24 bases between. CDR3 length: 17 amino acids. Repertoires were generated with immunoSEQ multiplex PCR, while TCRdb's copy carries only in-frame clones and drops some. The sample has about 350,000 clones, 80% to 90% seen once. These data originate in a study of Ad26.COV2.S vaccination and SARS-CoV-2 variants. General study points: Estimates derived from TCR breadth and depth analyses may have underestimated total T cell responses.

As to treatment: roughly 20 received Ad26.COV2.S at low or high dose, single or two shots; 5 received placebo; per-sample allocation not given. Day 63 following the first vaccine or placebo injection was when the samples were taken. This chain links TRBV7-8 with TRBJ1-1; D call uncertain. The sample here was peripheral blood, taken in a trial of Ad26.COV2.S vaccine versus placebo. The TCR sequence derives from a person aged 18 to 59 who received the Ad26.COV2.S COVID-19 vaccine or a placebo. CDR3 protein: CASSQPSNRLLETEAFF. The CDR3 DNA follows: TGTGCCAGCAGCCAACCCTCGAATAGGTTGCTGGAGACTGAAGCTTTCTTT.